This is a list of T cell receptor beta chains from one sample in a study of blood T cell repertoires in COVID-19. Using immunoSEQ multiplex PCR, the repertoire was profiled, and TCRdb retains in-frame clones only, with some absent. The table shows some 150,000 clones, with about 89% occurring only once. Sequenced material: peripheral blood. These receptors were obtained from a man aged 45-60 years with acute or convalescent COVID-19. CDR3s include the opening cysteine and the closing phenylalanine or tryptophan.

V: TRBV11-2; J: TRBJ1-4; CDR3: CASSQRSGPTNEKLFF
V: TRBV6-5; J: TRBJ1-6; CDR3: CASNNYNSPLHF
V: TRBV7-2; J: TRBJ2-2; CDR3: CASSFKTGGAGELFF
V: TRBV9; J: TRBJ1-6; CDR3: CASSVGGEFGSPLHF
V: TRBV7-3; J: TRBJ1-1; CDR3: CASSPFRDRNTEAFF
V: TRBV7-2; J: TRBJ2-1; CDR3: CASSLRRRGDSEQFF
V: TRBV15; J: TRBJ2-1; CDR3: CATSRRGFSGNEQFF
V: TRBV28; J: TRBJ2-3; CDR3: CASRLRTSGFGDTQYF
V: TRBV6-2/TRBV6-3; J: TRBJ2-7; CDR3: CASSRLSGTDSFEQYF
V: TRBV28; J: TRBJ1-2; CDR3: CASSQQADRYGYTF
V: TRBV25-1; J: TRBJ2-2; CDR3: CASSELGRVGYTGELFF
V: TRBV27; J: TRBJ2-7; CDR3: CASSFGGTSYEQYF
V: TRBV7-9; J: TRBJ2-5; CDR3: CASSPGRSIYQETQYF
V: TRBV5-1; J: TRBJ2-2; CDR3: CASSLDLAGLNTGELFF
V: TRBV25-1; J: TRBJ1-2; CDR3: CASSKTVGGYTF
V: TRBV6-6; J: TRBJ2-4; CDR3: CASSRKGQTGGVNIQYF
V: TRBV3-1/TRBV3-2; J: TRBJ2-5; CDR3: CASSQDARLAGVKETQYF
V: TRBV19; J: TRBJ2-7; CDR3: CASSIEGSPYEQYF
V: TRBV5-6; J: TRBJ2-3; CDR3: CASSLGRDYYTDTQYF
V: TRBV4-2; J: TRBJ1-6; CDR3: CASSQGRGNSPLHF
V: TRBV9; J: TRBJ1-3; CDR3: CASSVDTGVGNTIYF
V: TRBV4-1; J: TRBJ2-7; CDR3: CASSQESQTYLVDEQYF
V: TRBV27; J: TRBJ1-2; CDR3: CASSLSSNNRGIHGYTF
V: TRBV27; J: TRBJ2-7; CDR3: CASSFGLFYEQYF
V: TRBV7-8; J: TRBJ2-7; CDR3: CASSLGGVSPYEQYF
V: TRBV7-8; J: TRBJ1-3; CDR3: CASSLGGQNTGNTIYF
V: TRBV5-5; J: TRBJ1-1; CDR3: CASSLAGLRMEAFF
V: TRBV6-6; J: TRBJ1-5; CDR3: CASMKDRYSNQPQHF
V: TRBV4-1; J: TRBJ2-5; CDR3: CASSQEGGRRETQYF
V: TRBV6-1; J: TRBJ2-1; CDR3: CASSESAGEQFF
V: TRBV20-1; J: TRBJ1-2; CDR3: CSASTDSYGYTF
V: TRBV12-3/TRBV12-4; J: TRBJ2-1; CDR3: CASSLTVEQFF
V: TRBV4-1; J: TRBJ1-3; CDR3: CASSQGTGYPSGNTIYF
V: TRBV6-2/TRBV6-3; J: TRBJ2-1; CDR3: CASSYDGDNEQFF
V: TRBV6-2/TRBV6-3; J: TRBJ2-3; CDR3: CASSYSRREGTDTQYF
V: TRBV12-3/TRBV12-4; J: TRBJ1-3; CDR3: CASSLGNRGTIYF
V: TRBV24-1; J: TRBJ2-7; CDR3: CATSDPWTGTEQYF
V: TRBV5-1; J: TRBJ1-6; CDR3: CASSLAQDGTGGSPLHF
V: TRBV4-3; J: TRBJ1-4; CDR3: CASSRQGPTNEKLFF
V: TRBV11-3; J: TRBJ2-2; CDR3: CASSNRLAGEAGELFF